This T cell receptor beta chain is from a study of cytomegalovirus exposure and HLA in healthy donors. Overall study: An analysis done earlier identified 120 million or so unique TCR beta sequences from about 180 million T cells.

As to this clone: Its antigen is as yet unknown.

Amplification used 60 Vbeta primers and 13 Jbeta primers. Authors' analysis steps: There were 70 million to 95 million unique TCR beta chains by a later count, and about 11 million of them were shared. Profiled with immunoSEQ multiplex PCR; TCRdb holds only in-frame clones, not every one. The V and J calls and clone size were taken over from that table, and D and trimming were inferred from the DNA. The sample contains 200,000 or so clones, 55% to 75% of which appear only once. The CDR3 contains 13 residues. Trimming shortened V by 5 bases and J by 6 bases, and 13 bases separated the two germline ends. The V gene's germline CDR1 is LNHDA and CDR2 SQIVND (reference sequence). Findings and caveats of the study: In a later analysis, the majority of CMV-associated beta chains seemingly showed HLA restriction. From TCR beta sequences, most subjects' HLA-A and HLA-B alleles were reportedly predicted accurately.

The TCR originated in a man in his forties in good health and CMV-seropositive. The rearrangement links TRBV19 to TRBJ1-2, with D unclear. The sequenced material came from PBMCs. The CDR3 nucleotides read TGTGCCAGTAGTGGGCGAGTAAGAGATGGCTACACCTTC. Translation gives CASSGRVRDGYTF.